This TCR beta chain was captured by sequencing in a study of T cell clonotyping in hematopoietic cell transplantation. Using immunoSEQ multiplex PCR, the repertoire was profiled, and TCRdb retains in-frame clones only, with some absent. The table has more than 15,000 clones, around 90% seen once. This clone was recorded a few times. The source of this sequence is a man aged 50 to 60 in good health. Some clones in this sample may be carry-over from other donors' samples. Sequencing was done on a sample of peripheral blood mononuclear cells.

In nucleotides, the CDR3 is TGTGCCAGCAGGGGGGACAGGGTGGGAACTGAAGCTTTCTTT. The encoded protein is CASRGDRVGTEAFF. V is TRBV28 and J is TRBJ1-1; TRBD1 matches at 9 bases. CDR1 and CDR2 from the germline V gene are MDHEN and SYDVKM. The J segment lost 5 bases and the V segment lost 6 bases, leaving 7 bases of the junction unmatched. The CDR3 contains 14 residues.